These 16 T cell receptor beta chains were sequenced from one sample in a study of CD8 T cell repertoires and HIV-1 epitope variants (TCRdb year 2020). To prepare the library, the immunoSEQ multiplex PCR assay was applied. In TCRdb, the immuneACCESS table is reduced to in-frame sequences with V and J assigned. These tables do not hold every clone; where another copy was compared, an unresolved V gene accounts for under half, and the others remain unexplained. This sample has about 95,000 clones in its table, and roughly four fifths of those were observed once. The ten largest clones add up to around 25% of the sample. Sequencing was done on a sample of uncultured baseline CD8+ T cells from peripheral blood mononuclear cells (PBMCs). The source is a male donor with HIV.

The chain combines TRBV5-4 with TRBJ2-3; D might be TRBD1 or TRBD2, each matching 5 bases. V was trimmed by 5 bases and J by 2 bases, leaving 15 bases between them. Per the germline V gene, CDR1 is SGHNT and CDR2 is YYREEE (reference sequence). This CDR3 has 15 amino acids. The CDR3 loop reads CASSRDGEPTDTQYF. Here the CDR3 DNA reads TGTGCCAGCAGTCGGGACGGGGAGCCCACAGATACGCAGTATTTT.

The rearrangement uses TRBV5-6 and TRBJ2-5; 10 bases line up with TRBD1. Germline V gene data show CDR1 as SGHDT and CDR2 as YYEEEE. J lost 3 bases, V lost 0 bases, and 5 bases had no gene match. The CDR3 loop spans 16 amino acids. The chain's CDR3 is CASSLAMGQGKETQYF. CDR3 in DNA: TGTGCCAGCAGCTTGGCCATGGGACAGGGGAAAGAGACCCAGTACTTC.

V and J are TRBV28 and TRBJ2-7; no clear D gene. CDR1 MDHEN and CDR2 SYDVKM come from the germline V gene. V was trimmed by 5 bases and J by 6 bases, leaving 8 bases between them. CDR3 length: 11 amino acids. The CDR3 DNA reads as TGTGCCAGCAGTGACCCTGCCGAGCAGTACTTC. Translation gives CASSDPAEQYF.

This clone was seen only once. This rearrangement joins TRBV6-6 to TRBJ1-3; D not certain. Germline V CDR1 and CDR2: MNHNY, SVGAGI (reference sequence). Trimming removed 2 bases from V and 0 bases from J, with 5 bases in between. This CDR3 is 14 amino acids long. The CDR3: CASSYTVSGNTIYF. As DNA, the CDR3 is TGTGCCAGCAGTTACACAGTCTCTGGAAACACCATATATTTT.

The chain uses TRBV4-2 and TRBJ2-2; a weak D match, TRBD1 (6 bases). The CDR3 has 13 amino acids. Germline CDR1 and CDR2: LGHNA and YNFKEQ. V was clipped by 0 bases and J by 8 bases, with 7 bases between them. In DNA, the CDR3 is TGTGCCAGCAGCCAAGACGGGACAGGGGAGCTGTTTTTT. Translation gives CASSQDGTGELFF.

Notes on this clone: At the DNA level, this CDR3 is encoded by other sequences in the same sample as well. CDR3 in DNA: TGTGCCACCAGCAGAGATCGAGGGGTGAACACTGAAGCTTTCTTT. Its protein is CATSRDRGVNTEAFF. The chain carries TRBV15 and TRBJ1-1, with D possibly being TRBD1 (5 bases). CDR1 and CDR2 from the germline V gene are LNHNV and YYDKDF (reference sequence). Deletions cut 0 bases from V and 0 bases from J, with 8 bases between. The CDR3 has 15 residues.

CDR3 DNA: TGTGCCAGTAGTATGGAATGGAACACTGAAGCTTTCTTT. It is translated as CASSMEWNTEAFF. V usage is TRBV19 and J usage is TRBJ1-1; D not resolved. The CDR3 sequence is 13 residues long. Trimming cost V 3 bases and J 1 base, with 6 bases left between them. The V gene's germline CDR1 is LNHDA and CDR2 SQIVND (reference sequence).

The chain joins TRBV7-3 to TRBJ2-1; D is possibly TRBD1 or TRBD2 (5 bases each). Germline CDR1 and CDR2: SGHTA and FQGTGA. CDR3 length: 13 residues. V shed 2 bases and J shed 8 bases, with 10 bases lying between them. The chain's CDR3 is CASSLSGGYEQFF. CDR3 DNA: TGTGCCAGCAGCTTATCTGGGGGATATGAGCAGTTCTTC.

The chain joins TRBV9 to TRBJ2-3, with TRBD2 matching 7 bases. The J segment lost 6 bases and the V segment lost 4 bases, leaving 5 bases of the junction unmatched. There are 13 residues in the CDR3. The germline V gene has CDR1 SGDLS and CDR2 YYNGEE. The CDR3 sequence is CASSTTSLDTQYF. CDR3 DNA sequence: TGTGCCAGCAGCACGACTAGCCTGGATACGCAGTATTTT. Based on the CDR3 plus reference TRBV9 and TRBJ2-3, the full variable domain is DSGVTQTPKHLITATGQRVTLRCSPRSGDLSVYWYQQSLDQGLQFLIQYYNGEERAKGNILERFSAQQFPDLHSELNLSSLELGDSALYFCASSTTSLDTQYFGPGTRLTVL.

This clone was observed a few times. The DNA for the CDR3 is TGTGCCACCTTACAGCGGGAAGGGGGGGAGCTGTTTTTT. It yields the protein CATLQREGGELFF. The rearrangement uses TRBV6-1 and TRBJ2-2; 7 nucleotides match TRBD2. The CDR3 is made up of 13 amino acids. V lost 10 bases to trimming and J lost 8 bases; unmatched junction nucleotides: 10. Germline assignment: CDR1 MNHNS and CDR2 SASEGT.

J is TRBJ2-1 and V is TRBV29-1; D gene ambiguous. Germline CDR1 reads SQVTM; CDR2 reads ANQGSEA. The CDR3 is 12 residues long. V lost 4 bases, J lost 5 bases, and 9 bases lay in between. CDR3 DNA sequence: TGCAGCGTTGCTGACTCTGACAATGAGCAGTTCTTC. It translates to CSVADSDNEQFF.

The chain joins TRBV5-4 to TRBJ1-4; 7 bases are shared with TRBD1. The V gene's germline CDR1 is SGHNT and CDR2 YYREEE (reference sequence). CDR3 length: 16 residues. V was clipped by 0 bases and J by 7 bases; unmatched bases: 9. Written as DNA, the CDR3 is TGTGCCAGCAGCTTGGATCGACAGGGAGGAGGTGAAAAACTGTTTTTT. Its protein is CASSLDRQGGGEKLFF. Using reference TRBV5-4 and TRBJ1-4 for the parts outside the CDR3, the full variable domain is ETGVTQSPTHLIKTRGQQVTLRCSSQSGHNTVSWYQQALGQGPQFIFQYYREEENGRGNFPPRFSGLQFPNYSSELNVNALELDDSALYLCASSLDRQGGGEKLFFGSGTQLSVL.

The chain joins TRBV6-5 to TRBJ1-2; no clear D. The CDR3 extends over 15 amino acids. The V gene lost 6 bases and the J gene lost 4 bases, with 18 bases spanning the gap. CDR1 is MNHEY and CDR2 is SVGAGI in the germline V gene. The CDR3 loop is CASRRSHLNSYGYTF. The CDR3 DNA reads TGTGCCAGCAGGAGGAGCCACTTGAACAGCTATGGCTACACCTTC.

The rearrangement links TRBV19 to TRBJ1-1; a weak D match, TRBD1 (5 bases). Germline V gene sequence: CDR1 LNHDA, CDR2 SQIVND (reference sequence). The germline V and J ends were trimmed by 5 bases and 2 bases, with 12 bases remaining between them. The CDR3 spans 14 residues. This CDR3 is CASSPGTENTEAFF. DNA of the CDR3: TGTGCCAGTAGTCCCGGGACGGAAAACACTGAAGCTTTCTTT.

V usage is TRBV29-1 and J usage is TRBJ1-2; D perhaps matches TRBD1 (6 bases). This CDR3 contains 14 residues. V was clipped by 6 bases and J by 5 bases, with 19 bases between them. From germline, CDR1 is SQVTM and CDR2 ANQGSEA. CDR3 loop: CSVRGPSGEYGYTF. For the CDR3, the DNA is TGCAGCGTCCGAGGGCCTTCAGGGGAGTATGGCTACACCTTC.

The chain couples TRBV5-1 to TRBJ2-2; no clear D. The V gene lost 4 bases and the J gene lost 3 bases, with 19 bases spanning the gap. The CDR3 is 17 residues long. Germline values: CDR1 SGHRS, CDR2 YFSETQ. The CDR3 loop reads CASSHDGPTAHTGELFF. The DNA for the CDR3 is TGCGCCAGCAGCCACGACGGGCCCACAGCTCACACCGGGGAGCTGTTTTTT.